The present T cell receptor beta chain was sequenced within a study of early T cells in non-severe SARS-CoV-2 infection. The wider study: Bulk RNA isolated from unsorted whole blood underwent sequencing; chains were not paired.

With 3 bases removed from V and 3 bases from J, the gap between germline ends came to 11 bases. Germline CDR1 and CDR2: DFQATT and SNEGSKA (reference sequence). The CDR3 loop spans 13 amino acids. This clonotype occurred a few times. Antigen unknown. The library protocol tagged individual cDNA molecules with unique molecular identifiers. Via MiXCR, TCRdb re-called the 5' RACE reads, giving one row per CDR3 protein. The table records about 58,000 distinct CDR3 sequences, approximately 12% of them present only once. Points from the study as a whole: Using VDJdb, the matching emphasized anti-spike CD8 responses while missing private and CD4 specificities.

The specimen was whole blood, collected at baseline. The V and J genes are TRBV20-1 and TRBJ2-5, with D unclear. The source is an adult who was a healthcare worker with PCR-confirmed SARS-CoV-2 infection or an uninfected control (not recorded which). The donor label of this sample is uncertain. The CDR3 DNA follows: TGCAGTGCTAGTAAGAGCGCCGAAGAGACCCAGTACTTC. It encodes CSASKSAEETQYF.